Listed here are 27 T cell receptor beta chains from one sample, sequenced in a study of identical twins listed by TCRdb under 2016. The protocol used for the library was 5' RACE. These reads were obtained on an Illumina HiSeq 2000. The raw public reads went through TCRdb reprocessing: fastp at Q25, MiXCR clone calling, in-frame beta chains kept. Duplicate CDR3 protein sequences are folded into a single record with the most common DNA and genes. This sample comprises about 690,000 distinct CDR3 sequences, around 20% of them detected only once. Jointly, the top ten make up 4% to 5.5% of the sample. This same sample was also taken into another study, of T cells expressing NK-cell markers.

The sequenced material came from PBMCs. The origin of the receptors is a woman aged 18-30 years in good health.

This clonotype was seen a handful of times. The chain is built from TRBV29-1 and TRBJ2-1; D may be TRBD1 (5 bases). Germline V gene lookup returns CDR1 SQVTM and CDR2 ANQGSEA. Trimming removed 7 bases from V and 8 bases from J, with 12 bases in between. CDR3 length equals 11 residues. CDR3 coding DNA: TGCAGCGGCGCAGGGAACGATGAGCAGTTCTTC. It yields the protein CSGAGNDEQFF.

The chain couples TRBV5-1 to TRBJ2-6; D gene ambiguous. Per germline, CDR1 SGHRS and CDR2 YFSETQ. The CDR3 runs 14 residues. V was shortened by 1 base and J by 4 bases, with 6 bases between the two germline ends. The CDR3 region has the DNA TGCGCCAGCAGCTTGACGCCAGGGGCCAACGTCCTGACTTTC. It codes for CASSLTPGANVLTF. The full variable domain, its missing parts supplied by reference TRBV5-1 and TRBJ2-6, is KAGVTQTPRYLIKTRGQQVTLSCSPISGHRSVSWYQQTPGQGLQFLFEYFSETQRNKGNFPGRFSGRQFSNSRSEMNVSTLELGDSALYLCASSLTPGANVLTFGAGSRLTVL.

In this sample, this clonotype turned up a few times. The chain employs TRBV20-1 and TRBJ2-1, with unresolved D. Germline V lookup: CDR1 DFQATT, CDR2 SNEGSKA (reference sequence). This CDR3 is built from 16 residues. V lost 1 base and J lost 0, with 13 bases in between. CDR3 region: CSARAPGRSSYNEQFF. CDR3 DNA: TGCAGTGCTAGAGCTCCTGGCAGGAGCTCCTACAATGAGCAGTTCTTC.

This clonotype was seen a handful of times. The chain links TRBV20-1 to TRBJ1-5, with 7 bases matching TRBD1. The germline V gene encodes CDR1 DFQATT and CDR2 SNEGSKA (reference sequence). CDR3 length equals 14 residues. The V gene end was trimmed by 5 bases and the J gene end by 5 bases; junction bases not matched to a gene: 9. DNA for the CDR3: TGCAGTGCTCCCGCGACAGGGCCGTATCAGCCCCAGCATTTT. Translating it yields CSAPATGPYQPQHF.

The rearrangement joins TRBV4-3 to TRBJ2-3; 7 nucleotides agree with TRBD1. With 2 bases clipped from V and 4 bases from J, the junction kept 6 bases outside the gene matches. The CDR3 has 15 amino acids. CDR1 is LGHNA, CDR2 YSLEER, per germline. CDR3 coding DNA: TGCGCCAGCAGCCAATTAACAGGGGCGGCAGATACGCAGTATTTT. Residues: CASSQLTGAADTQYF.

The chain has TRBV7-9 and TRBJ2-1, with 10 bases matching TRBD2. CDR3 length: 13 residues. Germline V CDR1 and CDR2: SEHNR, FQNEAQ (reference sequence). Trimming removed 5 bases from V and 10 bases from J; junction bases left unmatched: 5. The CDR3 nucleotides read TGTGCCAGCAGCCATAAGGGACTAGCGGAGCAGTTCTTC. Encoded protein: CASSHKGLAEQFF.

This clonotype was observed a single time. This chain joins TRBV30 and TRBJ2-5, with D uncertain. V lost 3 bases and J 5 bases, leaving 10 bases between the germline ends. The CDR3 covers 12 residues. Germline CDR1 and CDR2: GTSNPN and SVGIG (reference sequence). The CDR3 DNA reads TGTGCCTGGAGGGATTTACTGGAGACCCAGTACTTC. Translated, it gives CAWRDLLETQYF. Together with reference TRBV30 and TRBJ2-5, the CDR3 gives the full variable domain: SQTIHQWPATLVQPVGSPLSLECTVEGTSNPNLYWYRQAAGRGLQLLFYSVGIGQISSEVPQNLSASRPQDRQFILSSKKLLLSDSGFYLCAWRDLLETQYFGPGTRLLVL.

The chain is built from TRBV9 and TRBJ2-1; the match to TRBD2 covers 8 bases. This CDR3 comprises 14 residues. With V trimmed by 6 bases and J by 4 bases, 6 bases remained unmatched. CDR1 is SGDLS and CDR2 is YYNGEE in the germline V gene. This CDR3 is CASTTGGGYNEQFF. As DNA, the CDR3 is TGTGCCAGCACCACCGGGGGGGGGTACAATGAGCAGTTCTTC.

A few counts support this clonotype. This chain uses TRBV5-1 with TRBJ1-1; the D is unclear. The germline V gene encodes CDR1 SGHRS and CDR2 YFSETQ. Trimming stripped 2 bases from V and 4 bases from J, with 9 bases between. The CDR3 extends over 13 amino acids. The CDR3 DNA reads as TGCGCCAGCAGCTTCTGGGGTAGCACTGAAGCTTTCTTT. Its protein product is CASSFWGSTEAFF.

The V call is TRBV19, the J call TRBJ1-2; D gene uncertain. Germline CDR1 is LNHDA and CDR2 is SQIVND (reference sequence). The CDR3 totals 15 residues. Between the trimmed V and J ends, which lost 7 bases and 3 bases, there was a span of 18 bases. DNA for the CDR3: TGTGCCAGTACCACGAACATGGTCTCCGACTATGGCTACACCTTC. Amino acids: CASTTNMVSDYGYTF.

Of note for this clonotype: The germline gene is not matched at one end of the junction; a read error may be the cause. The chain combines TRBV7-2 with TRBJ2-7; 9 nucleotides line up with TRBD2. In germline, CDR1 is SGHTA, CDR2 FQGNSA. CDR3 length: 14 residues. CDR3 nucleotide sequence: TGTGCCAGCAGCGTAGCGGGAGTTTCCCGCGAGCAGTACTTC. This codes for CASSVAGVSREQYF.

The chain links TRBV6-5 to TRBJ2-7; perhaps TRBD1 as D (6 bases). Between the trimmed V and J ends, which lost 0 bases and 7 bases, there was a span of 13 bases. The CDR3 runs to 14 residues. Germline lookup yields CDR1 MNHEY and CDR2 SVGAGI. The CDR3 bases are TGTGCCAGCAGTTACTCCCACAACCAGGGGGAGCAGTACTTC. This encodes CASSYSHNQGEQYF.

This clonotype was detected ten times or more. This chain uses TRBV20-1 with TRBJ1-5, with D perhaps matching TRBD1 (5 bases). The V and J ends lost 2 bases and 0 bases respectively, with 8 bases between them. In germline, CDR1 is DFQATT, CDR2 SNEGSKA (reference sequence). The CDR3 has 14 residues. The CDR3 region is CSARRGHSNQPQHF. CDR3 sequence (DNA): TGCAGTGCTAGACGCGGACATAGCAATCAGCCCCAGCATTTT.

This clonotype was detected only a few times. CDR3 bases: TGTGCCAGCTCGACAGGTATAAGAGGGACTGAAGCTTTCTTT. Translating gives CASSTGIRGTEAFF. The gene calls are TRBV6-1 and TRBJ1-1, with D possibly TRBD1 on 6 matching bases. V lost 8 bases to trimming and J lost 5 bases, with 18 bases between them. Germline V gives CDR1 MNHNS, CDR2 SASEGT. The CDR3 contains 14 residues.

This clonotype was observed a handful of times. V is TRBV20-1 and J is TRBJ2-4; 9 nucleotides line up with TRBD2. The CDR3 extends over 14 amino acids. V dropped 5 bases and J dropped 0; count of bases not matched to a gene: 2. Germline CDR1 reads DFQATT; CDR2 reads SNEGSKA (reference sequence). CDR3 DNA sequence: TGCAGTGCTGTAGCGGGAGTAGCCAAAAACATTCAGTACTTC. This codes for CSAVAGVAKNIQYF.

CDR3 bases: TGTGCCAGCAGTTACAGGAGGGGGCACAGCTATGGCTACACCTTC. This encodes CASSYRRGHSYGYTF. The chain links TRBV6-5 to TRBJ1-2, with TRBD1 identical over 7 bases. The J segment lost 4 bases and the V segment lost 2 bases, leaving 7 bases of the junction unmatched. Germline lookup yields CDR1 MNHEY and CDR2 SVGAGI. The CDR3 contains 15 residues.

This chain uses TRBV14 with TRBJ1-1, with D possibly being TRBD1 (5 bases). The germline V and J ends were trimmed by 6 bases and 4 bases, with 24 bases remaining between them. The CDR3 contains 17 residues. The germline CDR1 and CDR2 sequences are SGHDN and FVKESK. DNA for the CDR3: TGTGCCAGCAGTCAGCTTGGGGCCGTCGGGCGCGGCACTGAAGCTTTCTTT. This translates into CASSQLGAVGRGTEAFF.

This clonotype was detected only a few times. The rearrangement joins TRBV9 to TRBJ1-1; D not resolved. V lost 1 base, J lost 1 base, and 14 bases lay in between. Germline lookup yields CDR1 SGDLS and CDR2 YYNGEE. This CDR3 comprises 16 residues. The CDR3 protein is CASSVLPREGNTEAFF. CDR3 bases: TGTGCCAGCAGCGTATTACCTCGGGAGGGGAACACTGAAGCTTTCTTT.

This clonotype was seen only a few times. The rearrangement joins TRBV7-3 to TRBJ1-6; D possibly corresponds to TRBD1 (6 bases). Looked up from germline, CDR1 is SGHTA and CDR2 is FQGTGA. There are 15 residues in the CDR3. The germline V and J ends were trimmed by 6 bases and 5 bases, with 14 bases remaining between them. The CDR3: CASRSQGFDNSPLHF. In nucleotides, the CDR3 is TGTGCCAGCAGATCACAGGGTTTTGATAATTCACCCCTCCACTTT.

The J gene is TRBJ2-3, the V gene TRBV9; 13 bases map to TRBD2. The CDR3 has 17 amino acids. The germline V gene has CDR1 SGDLS and CDR2 YYNGEE. The V and J ends lost 4 bases and 3 bases, in that order; junction bases with no gene match: 8. Here the CDR3 DNA reads TGTGCCAGCAGCCACTCCCCACTAGCGGGGGGGACAGATACGCAGTATTTT. It is translated as CASSHSPLAGGTDTQYF.

This clonotype was seen more than once but under ten times. The rearrangement links TRBV15 to TRBJ2-1, with D possibly TRBD1 on 6 matching bases. Germline assignment: CDR1 LNHNV and CDR2 YYDKDF (reference sequence). V lost 0 bases to trimming and J lost 4 bases, with 16 bases between them. This CDR3 is built from 17 residues. The CDR3 here is CATSRDRGRGVYNEQFF. In DNA form, the CDR3 reads TGTGCCACCAGCAGAGATCGGGGCAGGGGCGTTTACAATGAGCAGTTCTTC.

This clonotype was counted a few times. The chain links TRBV12-3 or TRBV12-4 to TRBJ2-1; D unresolved. Trimming took off 4 bases at V and 8 bases at J, with 15 bases between the two ends. The CDR3 is 14 residues long. CDR3 DNA: TGTGCCAGCAGTTCGGTCGCCAGCCGGGATGAGCAGTTCTTC. This translates into CASSSVASRDEQFF.

This clonotype was seen a handful of times. The chain links TRBV5-1 to TRBJ1-1, with D perhaps TRBD1 (5 bases). Germline lookup yields CDR1 SGHRS and CDR2 YFSETQ. Between the trimmed V and J ends, which lost 0 bases and 0 bases, there was a span of 12 bases. The CDR3 has 16 amino acids. The CDR3 is CASSLGQGPVNTEAFF. In DNA, the CDR3 is TGCGCCAGCAGCTTGGGCCAGGGTCCCGTGAACACTGAAGCTTTCTTT.

This clonotype was counted many times. Compared with germline, one end of the junction differs, possibly owing to a read error. This chain links TRBV5-1 with TRBJ2-1; 14 bases agree with TRBD2. The germline V gene has CDR1 SGHRS and CDR2 YFSETQ. CDR3 length: 15 residues. CDR3 sequence (DNA): TGTGCCAGCAGTTTAGGACTAGCGGGGGGCAATGAGCAGTTCTTC. This translates into CASSLGLAGGNEQFF.

This clonotype was found a few times. The V gene is TRBV10-3, the J gene TRBJ2-7; 7 bases align to TRBD2. V dropped 2 bases and J dropped 6; count of bases not matched to a gene: 10. Germline CDR1 ENHRY, CDR2 SYGVKD. The CDR3 has 15 residues. CDR3 sequence (DNA): TGTGCCATCAGTGAGCGGGAGGTAATCGGGTCCGAGCAGTACTTC. Amino acids: CAISEREVIGSEQYF.

This clonotype was found a few times. The CDR3, as DNA: TGTGCCAGCAGCCAAGTTCTAGATGAGCAGTTCTTC. Translation: CASSQVLDEQFF. V is TRBV14 and J is TRBJ2-1; D gene ambiguous. CDR3 length: 12 residues. In germline, CDR1 is SGHDN, CDR2 FVKESK. Trimming pared 1 base from V and 8 bases from J, leaving 6 bases between.

This clonotype appeared a single time. One end of the junction is discordant with germline, which a read error may explain. The chain has TRBV20-1 and TRBJ2-7; tentative D call: TRBD1 (5 bases). Germline CDR1 reads DFQATT; CDR2 reads SNEGSKA (reference sequence). This CDR3 is 15 amino acids long. This CDR3 reads CSPRDTQGGVHEQYF. The CDR3 DNA sequence: TGCAGTCCTAGAGATACCCAGGGTGGAGTTCACGAGCAGTACTTC.